The 27 T cell receptor beta chains below all came from one sample that was sequenced in a study of T cells after somatic rescue of genetic block. Some clones are missing from TCRdb's copy, which holds only in-frame ones; the method was immunoSEQ multiplex PCR. The table has 85,000 to 100,000 clones, around 89% seen once. The sequencing sample was made of peripheral blood mononuclear cells (PBMCs). Receptor source: a woman aged 18-29 years.

The chain recombines TRBV10-1 with TRBJ1-4, with D hard to call. Germline CDR1 is WNHNN and CDR2 is SYGVQD (reference sequence). Trimming stripped 9 bases from V and 3 bases from J, with 11 bases between. The CDR3 runs to 13 residues. The CDR3 protein is CARRTDPNEKLFF. The CDR3 coding sequence is TGCGCCAGACGGACGGACCCTAATGAAAAACTGTTTTTT.

V is TRBV11-2 and J is TRBJ2-1; 9 nucleotides match TRBD2. The J segment lost 1 base and the V segment lost 0 bases, leaving 13 bases of the junction unmatched. Germline CDR1 and CDR2: SGHAT and FQNNGV. The CDR3 spans 20 residues. The CDR3 here is CASSLEALAGESGSYNEQFF. For the CDR3, the DNA is TGTGCCAGCAGCTTAGAAGCGTTAGCGGGAGAATCAGGGTCCTACAATGAGCAGTTCTTC. The whole variable domain, remainder taken from reference TRBV11-2 and TRBJ2-1, is EAGVAQSPRYKIIEKRQSVAFWCNPISGHATLYWYQQILGQGPKLLIQFQNNGVVDDSQLPKDRFSAERLKGVDSTLKIQPAKLEDSAVYLCASSLEALAGESGSYNEQFFGPGTRLTVL.

The chain is built from TRBV5-6 and TRBJ2-1, with 9 nucleotides matching TRBD1. The CDR3 loop spans 15 amino acids. With 4 bases clipped from V and 3 bases from J, the junction kept 5 bases outside the gene matches. Germline loops: CDR1 SGHDT, CDR2 YYEEEE. The CDR3 is CASSLTGGIYNEQFF. The CDR3 nucleotides read TGTGCCAGCAGCCTAACAGGGGGCATCTACAATGAGCAGTTCTTC.

This CDR3 is CASSIGQGTDTQYF. CDR3 bases: TGTGCCAGTAGTATTGGACAGGGTACAGATACGCAGTATTTT. The genes are TRBV19 and TRBJ2-3; 8 nucleotides match TRBD1. The V segment lost 3 bases and the J segment 3 bases; nucleotides outside the gene matches: 2. Germline values: CDR1 LNHDA, CDR2 SQIVND (reference sequence). CDR3 length equals 14 residues.

The V gene is TRBV13, the J gene TRBJ2-6; 8 nucleotides match TRBD2. The CDR3 covers 16 residues. The germline CDR1 and CDR2 sequences are PRHDT and FYEKMQ (reference sequence). The junction had 8 bases not matched to a gene; V was cut back by 8 bases and J by 2 bases. The CDR3 coding sequence is TGTGCCAGCTCAACCCAGCGGGGGACTGGGGCCAACGTCCTGACTTTC. The encoded protein is CASSTQRGTGANVLTF. Looking up the rest from reference TRBV13 and TRBJ2-6 gives the full variable domain: AAGVIQSPRHLIKEKRETATLKCYPIPRHDTVYWYQQGPGQDPQFLISFYEKMQSDKGSIPDRFSAQQFSDYHSELNMSSLELGDSALYFCASSTQRGTGANVLTFGAGSRLTVL.

The table lists this clone with a count of one. The V call is TRBV10-1, the J call TRBJ2-7, with TRBD2 matching 8 bases. The length of the CDR3 is 14 residues. CDR1 is WNHNN, CDR2 SYGVQD, per germline (reference sequence). The J segment lost 5 bases and the V segment lost 11 bases, leaving 14 bases of the junction unmatched. CDR3 sequence reads: CAHSYREGRDEQYF. CDR3 DNA: TGCGCCCACTCATATCGGGAGGGCCGGGACGAGCAGTACTTC.

This clone was found once. This sequence joins TRBV28 and TRBJ1-1, with D tentatively TRBD1 (5 bases). The V and J ends lost 6 bases and 4 bases respectively, with 18 bases between them. The germline V gene encodes CDR1 MDHEN and CDR2 SYDVKM. The CDR3 runs 15 residues. The CDR3 nucleotides read TGTGCCAGCAGAGCCGGGCCCTGGGGCGTCACTGAAGCTTTCTTT. It translates to CASRAGPWGVTEAFF.

The chain employs TRBV12-5 and TRBJ2-1; 11 nucleotides agree with TRBD2. This CDR3 is 23 amino acids long. V shed 3 bases, J shed 4 bases, and the junction held 26 bases outside the gene matches. Germline V gene lookup returns CDR1 LGHNT and CDR2 FRNRAP. The CDR3 loop reads CASGFHIAGGLIQRIVMYNEQFF. CDR3 nucleotides: TGTGCTAGTGGTTTCCACATAGCGGGAGGGTTGATCCAAAGGATCGTAATGTACAATGAGCAGTTCTTC.

This chain uses TRBV2 with TRBJ1-4; D is uncertain. This CDR3 has 16 residues. V lost 3 bases, J lost 0 bases, and 11 bases lay in between. Germline-derived CDR1 and CDR2 are SNHLY and FYNNEI. CDR3 DNA sequence: TGTGCCAGCAGTGATCGTGGAAGCGCAACTAATGAAAAACTGTTTTTT. Amino acids: CASSDRGSATNEKLFF.

This clone was detected once. The chain carries TRBV10-3 and TRBJ1-1; a weak D match, TRBD1 (6 bases). CDR1 and CDR2 (germline): ENHRY, SYGVKD. V was cut by 6 bases and J by 0 bases, with 8 bases left in between. This CDR3 contains 13 residues. CDR3 in DNA: TGTGCCATCAGCCGGACAGTGAACACTGAAGCTTTCTTT. Residues: CAISRTVNTEAFF.

This clone appeared once. V and J are TRBV28 and TRBJ2-5; D is unclear. Germline values: CDR1 MDHEN, CDR2 SYDVKM. The CDR3 totals 14 residues. The ends were cut back, 2 bases at V and 5 bases at J, with 12 bases in the middle. The CDR3 DNA reads TGTGCCAGCAGTTTAATTCAGTTTCCCGAGACCCAGTACTTC. It yields the protein CASSLIQFPETQYF.

The chain joins TRBV7-2 to TRBJ1-5; maybe TRBD1 (5 bases). Germline V gene sequence: CDR1 SGHTA, CDR2 FQGNSA. V gave up 5 bases and J gave up 2 bases, with 7 bases separating them. The CDR3 is 13 residues long. CDR3 bases: TGTGCCAGCAGCGTACAGGGCAATCAGCCCCAGCATTTT. This codes for CASSVQGNQPQHF. The full variable domain, in which reference TRBV7-2 and TRBJ1-5 provide the parts outside the CDR3, is GAGVSQSPSNKVTEKGKDVELRCDPISGHTALYWYRQSLGQGLEFLIYFQGNSAPDKSGLPSDRFSAERTGGSVSTLTIQRTQQEDSAVYLCASSVQGNQPQHFGDGTRLSIL.

The genes are TRBV7-3 and TRBJ2-7; TRBD2 matches at 9 bases. Germline V gene sequence: CDR1 SGHTA, CDR2 FQGTGA. V gave up 4 bases and J gave up 9 bases; unmatched junction bases: 7. CDR3 length equals 13 residues. Here the CDR3 reads CASSSLAGAGQYF. The CDR3 coding sequence is TGTGCCAGCAGCTCCTTAGCGGGGGCCGGGCAGTACTTC.

The chain recombines TRBV19 with TRBJ1-4; D unresolved. The V end lost 3 bases, the J end lost 8 bases, and 13 bases lay between the germline ends. Germline V gene sequence: CDR1 LNHDA, CDR2 SQIVND (reference sequence). The CDR3 runs 14 residues. CDR3 protein: CASSIYDGGEKLFF. The DNA for the CDR3 is TGTGCCAGTAGTATTTACGATGGAGGGGAAAAACTGTTTTTT.

The chain has TRBV9 and TRBJ2-3, with 7 bases lining up with TRBD1. The V segment lost 0 bases and the J segment 2 bases; nucleotides outside the gene matches: 3. The CDR3 has 15 residues. Germline V gene lookup returns CDR1 SGDLS and CDR2 YYNGEE. CDR3 in amino acids: CASSVGTGLTDTQYF. CDR3 coding DNA: TGTGCCAGCAGCGTAGGGACAGGACTCACAGATACGCAGTATTTT.

The genes are TRBV6-5 and TRBJ2-2; possible D gene TRBD2, 5 bases. CDR3 size: 12 residues. V was shortened by 8 bases and J by 6 bases, with 10 bases between the two germline ends. Germline V CDR1 and CDR2: MNHEY, SVGAGI. CDR3 in amino acids: CASRDGSGELFF. CDR3 coding DNA: TGTGCCAGCCGGGATGGCTCCGGGGAGCTGTTTTTT.

The chain links TRBV28 to TRBJ2-1, with TRBD2 matching over 9 bases. The CDR3 extends over 15 amino acids. Germline-derived CDR1 and CDR2 are MDHEN and SYDVKM. V lost 5 bases to trimming and J lost 0 bases; unmatched junction nucleotides: 2. The CDR3 is CASSRAGGSYNEQFF. The CDR3 bases are TGTGCCAGCAGTCGAGCGGGAGGCTCCTACAATGAGCAGTTCTTC.

With regard to this clone: The sample holds other DNA sequences that translate to the same CDR3. CDR3 in DNA: TGTGCCAGCTCAGGGTACGAGCAGTACTTC. Its protein is CASSGYEQYF. The rearrangement joins TRBV6-1 to TRBJ2-7; possibly TRBD1 for D (5 bases). Between the trimmed V and J ends, which lost 8 bases and 4 bases, there was a span of 6 bases. CDR1 is MNHNS, CDR2 SASEGT, per germline. This CDR3 spans 10 amino acids.

This rearrangement joins TRBV28 to TRBJ1-3; D gene ambiguous. Trimming took off 3 bases at V and 3 bases at J, with 15 bases between the two ends. Germline CDR1 is MDHEN and CDR2 is SYDVKM. The CDR3 totals 16 residues. The CDR3 DNA reads TGTGCCAGCAGTTTGGTCGGGTCGGGCTATGGAAACACCATATATTTT. Translating gives CASSLVGSGYGNTIYF.

The genes are TRBV4-1 and TRBJ2-1; possibly TRBD1 for D (5 bases). Trimming took off 1 base at V and 0 bases at J, with 13 bases between the two ends. Germline V gene sequence: CDR1 MGHRA, CDR2 YSYEKL. The CDR3 contains 17 residues. This CDR3 is CASSQVRGPSSYNEQFF. The CDR3 DNA reads TGCGCCAGCAGCCAAGTTAGGGGTCCGAGCTCCTACAATGAGCAGTTCTTC.

The rearrangement joins TRBV7-9 to TRBJ1-2, with D tentatively TRBD1 (6 bases). CDR1 SEHNR and CDR2 FQNEAQ come from the germline V gene (reference sequence). The germline V and J ends were trimmed by 1 base and 10 bases, with 10 bases remaining between them. The CDR3 runs to 12 residues. CDR3 residues: CASSLGGGPYTF. CDR3 nucleotide sequence: TGTGCCAGCAGCTTAGGTGGGGGGCCCTACACCTTC.

This clone was seen only once. The chain uses TRBV5-1 and TRBJ2-7; the D is unclear. The V gene lost 3 bases and the J gene lost 4 bases, with 20 bases spanning the gap. The CDR3 runs to 16 residues. The germline V gene encodes CDR1 SGHRS and CDR2 YFSETQ. In nucleotides, the CDR3 is TGCGCCAGCAGCTGGGCAAGGGCCGCGAACGTATACGAGCAGTACTTC. Protein: CASSWARAANVYEQYF.

This chain connects TRBV4-3 to TRBJ1-5; no firm D call. The germline V gene encodes CDR1 LGHNA and CDR2 YSLEER. The CDR3 is 15 amino acids. Deletions cut 0 bases from V and 2 bases from J, with 8 bases between. The CDR3 here is CASSQDRAGNQPQHF. As DNA, the CDR3 is TGCGCCAGCAGCCAAGATAGGGCAGGCAATCAGCCCCAGCATTTT.

The chain employs TRBV7-6 and TRBJ2-1; TRBD2 is a possible D gene (6 bases). The CDR3 length is 15 residues. Germline-derived CDR1 and CDR2 are SGHVS and FNYEAQ. V gave up 3 bases and J gave up 4 bases, with 13 bases separating them. CDR3 nucleotides: TGTGCCAGCAGCTTCGGGACTCCCTTGTACAATGAGCAGTTCTTC. Its translation: CASSFGTPLYNEQFF.

The genes are TRBV11-3 and TRBJ2-7; 10 nucleotides match TRBD2. The CDR3 consists of 16 residues. With V trimmed by 3 bases and J by 2 bases, 7 bases remained unmatched. Germline values: CDR1 SGHNT, CDR2 YENEEA. The CDR3 DNA reads TGTGCCAGCAGCTTGAGAGGGACTAGCGTCACCTACGAGCAGTACTTC. Amino acids: CASSLRGTSVTYEQYF.

This clone was seen a single time. The V call is TRBV18, the J call TRBJ2-3; TRBD1 matches 7 bases. The germline gives CDR1 KGHSH, CDR2 LQKENI. V lost 0 bases and J lost 3; bases outside the gene matches: 9. There are 17 residues in the CDR3. CDR3 DNA: TGTGCCAGCTCACCACCGCTCCAGGGGGTGCGAACAGATACGCAGTATTTT. Its protein is CASSPPLQGVRTDTQYF. Filled out from reference TRBV18 and TRBJ2-3, the complete variable domain reads NAGVMQNPRHLVRRRGQEARLRCSPMKGHSHVYWYRQLPEEGLKFMVYLQKENIIDESGMPKERFSAEFPKEGPSILRIQQVVRGDSAAYFCASSPPLQGVRTDTQYFGPGTRLTVL.

This chain links TRBV18 with TRBJ2-3; D gene uncertain. CDR1 is KGHSH, CDR2 LQKENI, per germline. The CDR3 runs 13 residues. V was shortened by 6 bases and J by 5 bases, with 12 bases between the two germline ends. The chain's CDR3 is CASSPTTGDTQYF. CDR3 bases: TGTGCCAGCTCCCCTACCACCGGAGATACGCAGTATTTT.